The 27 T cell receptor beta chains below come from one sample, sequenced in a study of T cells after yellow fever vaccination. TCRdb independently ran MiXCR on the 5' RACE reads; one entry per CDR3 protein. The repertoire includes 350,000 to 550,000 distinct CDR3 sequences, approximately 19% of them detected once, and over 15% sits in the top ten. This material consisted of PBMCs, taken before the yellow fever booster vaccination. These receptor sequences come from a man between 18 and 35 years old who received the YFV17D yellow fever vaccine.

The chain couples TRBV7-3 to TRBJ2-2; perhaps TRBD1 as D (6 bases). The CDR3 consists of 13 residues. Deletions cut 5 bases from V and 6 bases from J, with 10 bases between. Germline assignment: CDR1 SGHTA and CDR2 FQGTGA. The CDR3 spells CASSRDRSGELFF. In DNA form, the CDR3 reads TGTGCCAGCAGCCGCGACAGGTCCGGGGAGCTGTTTTTT.

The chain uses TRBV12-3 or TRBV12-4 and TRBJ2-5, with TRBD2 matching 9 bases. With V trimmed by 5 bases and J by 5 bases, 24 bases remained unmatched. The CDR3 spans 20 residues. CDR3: CASSLSSVVQRGALGETQYF. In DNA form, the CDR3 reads TGTGCCAGCAGTCTATCCTCGGTGGTCCAGCGGGGGGCCCTCGGCGAGACCCAGTACTTC.

CDR3 protein: CASSLGRRGSSYF. The CDR3 region has the DNA TGTGCCAGCAGCTTAGGGAGGCGGGGGAGTTCGTATTTT. The V gene is TRBV7-2, the J gene TRBJ2-3, with 7 bases identical to TRBD2. J lost 14 bases, V lost 1 base, and 9 bases had no gene match. The CDR3 is 13 residues long. Germline lookup yields CDR1 SGHTA and CDR2 FQGNSA. Together with reference TRBV7-2 and TRBJ2-3, the CDR3 gives the full variable domain: GAGVSQSPSNKVTEKGKDVELRCDPISGHTALYWYRQSLGQGLEFLIYFQGNSAPDKSGLPSDRFSAERTGGSVSTLTIQRTQQEDSAVYLCASSLGRRGSSYFGPGTRLTVL.

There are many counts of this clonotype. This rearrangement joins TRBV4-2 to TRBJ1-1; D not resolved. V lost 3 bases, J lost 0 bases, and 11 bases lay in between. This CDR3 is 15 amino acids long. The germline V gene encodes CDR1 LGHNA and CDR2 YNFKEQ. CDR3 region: CASSQGSSLNTEAFF. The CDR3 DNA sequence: TGTGCCAGCAGCCAGGGGAGTAGCTTGAACACTGAAGCTTTCTTT.

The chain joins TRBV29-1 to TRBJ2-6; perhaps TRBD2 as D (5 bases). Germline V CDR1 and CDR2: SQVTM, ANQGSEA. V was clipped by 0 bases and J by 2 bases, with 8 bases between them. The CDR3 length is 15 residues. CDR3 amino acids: CSVEERDTGANVLTF. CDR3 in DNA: TGCAGCGTTGAAGAACGGGATACTGGGGCCAACGTCCTGACTTTC.

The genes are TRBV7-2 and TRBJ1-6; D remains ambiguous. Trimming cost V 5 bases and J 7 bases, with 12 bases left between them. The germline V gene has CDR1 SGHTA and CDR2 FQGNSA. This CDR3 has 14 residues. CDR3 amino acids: CASSVHRPNSPLHF. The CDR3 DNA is TGTGCCAGCAGCGTCCACAGACCGAATTCACCCCTCCACTTT.

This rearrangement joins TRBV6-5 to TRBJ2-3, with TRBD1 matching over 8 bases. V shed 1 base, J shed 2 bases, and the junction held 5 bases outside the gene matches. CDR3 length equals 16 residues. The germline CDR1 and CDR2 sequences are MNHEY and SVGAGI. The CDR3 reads CASSYLGTGYTDTQYF. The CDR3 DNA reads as TGTGCCAGCAGTTACTTGGGGACAGGATACACAGATACGCAGTATTTT.

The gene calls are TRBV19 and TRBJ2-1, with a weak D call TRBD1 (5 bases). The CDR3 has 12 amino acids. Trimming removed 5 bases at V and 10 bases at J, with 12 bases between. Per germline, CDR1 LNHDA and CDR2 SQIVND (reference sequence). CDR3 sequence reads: CASSPQGVEQFF. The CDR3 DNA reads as TGTGCCAGTAGTCCCCAGGGTGTGGAGCAGTTCTTC.

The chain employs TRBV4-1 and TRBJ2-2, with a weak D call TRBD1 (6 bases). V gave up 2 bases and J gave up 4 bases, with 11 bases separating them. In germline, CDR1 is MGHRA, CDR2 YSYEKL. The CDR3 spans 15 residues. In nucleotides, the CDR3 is TGCGCCAGCAGCCAACCGAGGGGGTTCACCGGGGAGCTGTTTTTT. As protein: CASSQPRGFTGELFF.

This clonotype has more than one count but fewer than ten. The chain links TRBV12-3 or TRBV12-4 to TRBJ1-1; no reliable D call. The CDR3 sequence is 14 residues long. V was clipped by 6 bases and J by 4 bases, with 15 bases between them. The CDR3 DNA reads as TGTGCCAGCAGCCGAACAGCGGGTAGCACTGAAGCTTTCTTT. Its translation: CASSRTAGSTEAFF.

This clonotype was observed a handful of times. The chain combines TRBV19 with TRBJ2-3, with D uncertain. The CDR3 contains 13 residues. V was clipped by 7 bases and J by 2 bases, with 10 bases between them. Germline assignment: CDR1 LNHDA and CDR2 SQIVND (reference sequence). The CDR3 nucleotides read TGTGCCAGTAAGGAGCCATCCACAGATACGCAGTATTTT. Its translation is CASKEPSTDTQYF.

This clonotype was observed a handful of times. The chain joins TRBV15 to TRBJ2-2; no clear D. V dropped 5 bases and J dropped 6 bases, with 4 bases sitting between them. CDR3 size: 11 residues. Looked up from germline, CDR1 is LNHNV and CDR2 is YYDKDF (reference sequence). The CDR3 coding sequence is TGTGCCACCAGCCTTGCCGGGGAGCTGTTTTTT. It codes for CATSLAGELFF.

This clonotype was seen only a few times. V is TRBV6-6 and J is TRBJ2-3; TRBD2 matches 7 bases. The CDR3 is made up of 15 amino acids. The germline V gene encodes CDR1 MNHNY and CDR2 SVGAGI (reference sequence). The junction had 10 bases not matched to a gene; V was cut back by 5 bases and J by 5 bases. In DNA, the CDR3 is TGTGCCAGCAGTCCACTAGCGCTCTTGGGAGATACGCAGTATTTT. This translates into CASSPLALLGDTQYF.

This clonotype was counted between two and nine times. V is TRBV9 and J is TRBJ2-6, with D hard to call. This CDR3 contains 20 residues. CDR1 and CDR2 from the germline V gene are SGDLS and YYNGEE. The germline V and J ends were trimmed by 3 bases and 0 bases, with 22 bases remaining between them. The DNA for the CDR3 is TGTGCCAGCAGCGCCGACCGAATTGGAGCTCCGCGCTCTGGGGCCAACGTCCTGACTTTC. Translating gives CASSADRIGAPRSGANVLTF.

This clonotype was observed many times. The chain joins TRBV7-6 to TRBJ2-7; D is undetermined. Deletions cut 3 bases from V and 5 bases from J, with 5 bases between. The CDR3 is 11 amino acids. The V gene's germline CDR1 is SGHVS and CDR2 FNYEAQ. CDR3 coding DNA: TGTGCCAGCAGCTTCGCGCACGAGCAGTACTTC. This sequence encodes CASSFAHEQYF.

The CDR3 protein is CASSRSGSEETQYF. The CDR3 DNA follows: TGTGCCAGCAGCCGAAGCGGGAGCGAAGAGACCCAGTACTTC. The V call is TRBV7-9, the J call TRBJ2-5, with TRBD2 identical over 8 bases. Germline trimming cut 5 bases from V and 3 bases from J; bases unmatched to any gene: 5. Germline CDR1 SEHNR, CDR2 FQNEAQ (reference sequence). The CDR3 is 14 amino acids.

CDR3 protein: CASSLWAYNEQFF. The CDR3, as DNA: TGTGCCAGCAGCTTATGGGCCTACAATGAGCAGTTCTTC. The gene calls are TRBV7-2 and TRBJ2-1; D is undetermined. Germline lookup yields CDR1 SGHTA and CDR2 FQGNSA. The CDR3 sequence is 13 residues long. Trimming removed 2 bases from V and 2 bases from J, with 4 bases in between.

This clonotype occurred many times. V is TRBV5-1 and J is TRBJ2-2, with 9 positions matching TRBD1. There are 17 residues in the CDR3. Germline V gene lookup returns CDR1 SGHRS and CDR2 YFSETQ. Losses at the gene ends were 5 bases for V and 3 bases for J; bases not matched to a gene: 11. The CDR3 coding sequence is TGCGCCAGCAGGTACAGGGGGCCCACTACCTACACCGGGGAGCTGTTTTTT. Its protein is CASRYRGPTTYTGELFF. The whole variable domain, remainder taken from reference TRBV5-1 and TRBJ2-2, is KAGVTQTPRYLIKTRGQQVTLSCSPISGHRSVSWYQQTPGQGLQFLFEYFSETQRNKGNFPGRFSGRQFSNSRSEMNVSTLELGDSALYLCASRYRGPTTYTGELFFGEGSRLTVL.

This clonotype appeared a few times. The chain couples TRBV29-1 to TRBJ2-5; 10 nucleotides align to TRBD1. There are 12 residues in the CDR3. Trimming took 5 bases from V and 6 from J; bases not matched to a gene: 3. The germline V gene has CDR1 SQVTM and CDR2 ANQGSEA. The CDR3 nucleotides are TGCAGCGTTCGACAGGGGGCCAAGACCCAGTACTTC. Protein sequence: CSVRQGAKTQYF.

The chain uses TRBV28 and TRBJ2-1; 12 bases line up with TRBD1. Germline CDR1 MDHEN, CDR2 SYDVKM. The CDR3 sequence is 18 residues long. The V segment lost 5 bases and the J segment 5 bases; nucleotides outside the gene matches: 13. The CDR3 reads CASSPAPRDRGLNNEQFF. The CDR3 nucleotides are TGTGCCAGCAGTCCGGCCCCCCGGGACAGGGGGCTCAACAATGAGCAGTTCTTC.

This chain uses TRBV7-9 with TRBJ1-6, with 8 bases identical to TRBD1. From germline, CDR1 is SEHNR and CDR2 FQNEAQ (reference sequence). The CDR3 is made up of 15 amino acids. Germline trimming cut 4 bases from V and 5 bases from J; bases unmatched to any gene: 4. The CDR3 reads CASSSEQGDNSPLHF. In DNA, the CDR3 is TGTGCCAGCAGCTCTGAACAGGGGGATAATTCACCCCTCCACTTT.

CDR3: CASSLVGAANEKLFF. DNA for the CDR3: TGTGCCAGCAGCTTAGTCGGAGCGGCTAATGAAAAACTGTTTTTT. The chain combines TRBV7-2 with TRBJ1-4; D unclear. Germline CDR1 is SGHTA and CDR2 is FQGNSA. The CDR3 is 15 amino acids. V was pared by 1 base and J by 3 bases, with 9 bases between.

Here the CDR3 reads CASSLDWTDTQYF. The CDR3 DNA follows: TGTGCCAGCAGCTTAGATTGGACAGATACGCAGTATTTT. J is TRBJ2-3 and V is TRBV11-3; D call uncertain. CDR1 and CDR2 (germline): SGHNT, YENEEA. The germline V and J ends were trimmed by 0 bases and 3 bases, with 4 bases remaining between them. The CDR3 spans 13 residues.

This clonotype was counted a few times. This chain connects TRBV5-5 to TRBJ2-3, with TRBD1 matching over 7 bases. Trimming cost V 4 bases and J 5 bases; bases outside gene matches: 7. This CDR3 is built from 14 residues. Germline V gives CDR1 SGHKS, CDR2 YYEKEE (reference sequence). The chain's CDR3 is CASSPRGPGDTQYF. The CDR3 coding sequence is TGTGCCAGCAGCCCTAGGGGGCCGGGAGATACGCAGTATTTT.

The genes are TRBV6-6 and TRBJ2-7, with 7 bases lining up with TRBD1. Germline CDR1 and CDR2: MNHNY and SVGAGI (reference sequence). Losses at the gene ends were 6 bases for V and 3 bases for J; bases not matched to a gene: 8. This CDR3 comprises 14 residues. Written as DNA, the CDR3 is TGTGCCAGCAGGGCAACGGGACAGAACTACGAGCAGTACTTC. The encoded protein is CASRATGQNYEQYF.

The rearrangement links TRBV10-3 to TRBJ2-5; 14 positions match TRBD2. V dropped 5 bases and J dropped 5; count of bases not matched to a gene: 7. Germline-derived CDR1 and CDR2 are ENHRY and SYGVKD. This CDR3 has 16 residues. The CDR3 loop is CAISRLAGGPFETQYF. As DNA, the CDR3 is TGTGCCATCAGTCGACTAGCGGGGGGGCCTTTTGAGACCCAGTACTTC.

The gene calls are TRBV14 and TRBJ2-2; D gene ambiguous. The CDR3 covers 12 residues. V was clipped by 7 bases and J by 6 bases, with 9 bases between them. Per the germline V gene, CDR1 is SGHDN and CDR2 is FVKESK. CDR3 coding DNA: TGTGCCAGCACCTCCTTACCCGGGGAGCTGTTTTTT. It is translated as CASTSLPGELFF.